These 2 T cell receptor beta chains originate from one sample sequenced in a study of Ad26.COV2.S vaccination and SARS-CoV-2 variants. Libraries were prepared by immunoSEQ multiplex PCR; TCRdb keeps only in-frame clonotypes and omits some of them. Of some 350,000 clones in the sample, about 85% are singletons; the top ten hold roughly 3.3%. The sample's treatment: about 20 received Ad26.COV2.S at low or high dose, single or two shots; 5 received placebo; per-sample allocation not given. Day 63 after the first injection of vaccine or placebo was the sampling time. The source material was peripheral blood, sampled in a trial of Ad26.COV2.S vaccine versus placebo. These TCRs come from a person between 18 and 59 years old who received the Ad26.COV2.S COVID-19 vaccine or a placebo.

This chain connects TRBV6-5 to TRBJ1-6; the match to TRBD1 covers 7 bases. Losses at the gene ends were 5 bases for V and 9 bases for J; bases not matched to a gene: 7. This CDR3 comprises 14 residues. The germline gives CDR1 MNHEY, CDR2 SVGAGI. Here the CDR3 reads CASSIDRVGSPLHF. DNA of the CDR3: TGTGCCAGCAGTATCGACAGGGTCGGTTCACCCCTCCACTTT.

V usage is TRBV30 and J usage is TRBJ2-5; TRBD1 agrees at 7 bases. Germline V gene data show CDR1 as GTSNPN and CDR2 as SVGIG (reference sequence). Trimming removed 1 base from V and 3 bases from J; junction bases left unmatched: 8. The CDR3 consists of 15 residues. CDR3 in DNA: TGTGCCTGGAGTGCCCTTGACAGGGACGAAGAGACCCAGTACTTC. Translation: CAWSALDRDEETQYF. The whole variable domain, filled in from reference TRBV30 and TRBJ2-5, reads SQTIHQWPATLVQPVGSPLSLECTVEGTSNPNLYWYRQAAGRGLQLLFYSVGIGQISSEVPQNLSASRPQDRQFILSSKKLLLSDSGFYLCAWSALDRDEETQYFGPGTRLLVL.